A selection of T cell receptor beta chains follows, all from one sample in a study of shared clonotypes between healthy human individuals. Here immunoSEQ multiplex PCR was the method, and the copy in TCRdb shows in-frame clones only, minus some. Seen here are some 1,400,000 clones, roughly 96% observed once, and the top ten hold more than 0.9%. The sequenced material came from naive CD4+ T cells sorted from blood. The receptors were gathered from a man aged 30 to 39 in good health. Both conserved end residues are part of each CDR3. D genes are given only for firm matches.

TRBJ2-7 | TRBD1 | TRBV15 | CATSRGQAGSYEQYF | TGTGCCACCAGCAGGGGACAGGCGGGCTCCTACGAGCAGTACTTC
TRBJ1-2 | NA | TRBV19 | CASSIDRGLGNYGYTF | TGTGCCAGTAGTATAGATCGAGGGCTGGGGAACTATGGCTACACCTTC
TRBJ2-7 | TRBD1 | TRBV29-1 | CSVGGGQGSYEQYF | TGCAGCGTTGGGGGGGGACAGGGCTCCTACGAGCAGTACTTC
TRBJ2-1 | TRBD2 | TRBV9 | CASSARLAFDNEQFF | TGTGCCAGCAGCGCTCGACTAGCGTTCGACAATGAGCAGTTCTTC
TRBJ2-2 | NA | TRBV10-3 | CAISPLGKVGTGELFF | TGTGCCATCAGCCCTCTAGGGAAAGTCGGAACCGGGGAGCTGTTTTTT
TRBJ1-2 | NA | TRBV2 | CASPLGRYGYTF | TGTGCCAGCCCCCTCGGGCGATATGGCTACACCTTC
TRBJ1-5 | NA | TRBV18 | CASSPTQRDQPQHF | TGTGCCAGCTCACCCACCCAGAGAGATCAGCCCCAGCATTTT
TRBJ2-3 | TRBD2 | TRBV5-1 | CASSGVAGSTTDTQYF | TGCGCCAGCAGCGGAGTAGCGGGGTCAACCACAGATACGCAGTATTTT
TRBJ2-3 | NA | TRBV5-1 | CASSLDLAGGPDTQYF | TGCGCCAGCAGCTTGGACCTAGCAGGGGGGCCAGATACGCAGTATTTT
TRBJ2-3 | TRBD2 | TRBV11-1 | CASSLKPSGSSTQYF | TGTGCCAGCAGCTTAAAACCGAGCGGGAGTTCAACGCAGTATTTT
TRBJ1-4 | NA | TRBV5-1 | CASSLVGDLEKLFF | TGCGCCAGCAGCTTGGTTGGGGATCTCGAAAAACTGTTTTTT
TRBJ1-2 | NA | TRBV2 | CASSDSPRYYGYTF | TGTGCCAGCAGTGATTCCCCCCGCTACTATGGCTACACCTTC